The TCR beta chain described here comes from a study of T-cell memory formation after mild COVID-19. The 5'RACE method, run with constant-segment primers, produced TCR alpha and TCR beta cDNA libraries (carrying sample barcodes and UMIs). From the 5' RACE reads, TCRdb called clonotypes with MiXCR, one entry per CDR3 protein. The table lists under 550,000 distinct CDR3 sequences, about a sixth of them singletons. This clonotype was seen a few times. Germline V gives CDR1 DFQATT, CDR2 SNEGSKA (reference sequence). After removal of 0 bases from V and 3 bases from J, the junction contained 6 bases not matched to a gene. The CDR3 runs 15 residues.

This TCR derives from a man younger than 35 who had mild COVID-19 (a few samples of this study predate the infection). Cell type and time point are not known. Sequences were obtained from PBMCs or a T cell subset sorted from them (not recorded which). The gene calls are TRBV20-1 and TRBJ1-1; the match to TRBD1 covers 8 bases. CDR3 nucleotide sequence: TGCAGTGCTAGAGATCTCAGGGGGCCGGACACTGAAGCTTTCTTT. Protein sequence: CSARDLRGPDTEAFF.